A selection of T cell receptor beta chains follows, all from one sample in a study of blood T cell repertoires in COVID-19. The method was immunoSEQ multiplex PCR; TCRdb's version includes in-frame clones alone and lacks a portion of them. The table has about 130,000 clones, 90% seen once; the top ten hold 3.7%. Material for sequencing was peripheral blood. All receptors derive from a man aged 50-59 years with active COVID-19. CDR3s include the opening cysteine and the closing phenylalanine or tryptophan. D genes are given only for firm matches. Clone size is stated in some rows and not others, as once, few, many or a class when expanded.

v_call	j_call	d_call	clone_size	cdr3_aa	cdr3_nt
TRBV5-5	TRBJ1-5	TRBD1	few	CASSTTGTGVNQPQHF	TGTGCCAGCAGCACGACGGGGACAGGGGTCAATCAGCCCCAGCATTTT
TRBV20-1	TRBJ1-2	-	-	CSAGGGYGYTF	TGCAGCGCTGGGGGCGGCTATGGCTACACCTTC
TRBV12-3/TRBV12-4	TRBJ1-2	-	-	CASSFQGHGYTF	TGTGCCAGCAGTTTCCAGGGTCATGGCTACACCTTC
TRBV15	TRBJ2-2	-	-	CATSNGVNTGELFF	TGTGCCACCAGCAACGGGGTGAACACCGGGGAGCTGTTTTTT
TRBV25-1	TRBJ1-3	-	few	CASSAGQIGLSGNTIYF	TGTGCCAGCAGTGCAGGCCAGATCGGCCTCTCTGGAAACACCATATATTTT
TRBV3-1/TRBV3-2	TRBJ2-1	-	-	CASSQEWSQQFF	TGTGCCAGCAGCCAAGAATGGAGTCAGCAGTTCTTC
TRBV15	TRBJ2-5	-	-	CATSREGLGGETQYF	TGTGCCACCAGCAGAGAAGGACTAGGGGGGGAGACCCAGTACTTC
TRBV11-2	TRBJ2-2	TRBD2	-	CASSGTGLAGVGTGELFF	TGTGCCAGCAGCGGGACGGGACTAGCGGGCGTGGGGACCGGGGAGCTGTTTTTT
TRBV20-1	TRBJ2-4	TRBD1	-	CSASEDRKKNIQYF	TGCAGTGCTAGTGAGGACAGGAAGAAAAACATTCAGTACTTC
TRBV4-1	TRBJ2-6	-	-	CASSQEGHGRANVLTF	TGCGCCAGCAGCCAAGAGGGACACGGGCGGGCCAACGTCCTGACTTTC
TRBV10-2	TRBJ2-5	-	once	CASRRGAMQETQYF	TGCGCCAGCAGACGGGGGGCCATGCAAGAGACCCAGTACTTC
TRBV7-9	TRBJ1-4	TRBD1	-	CASSLGPTGANEKLFF	TGTGCCAGCAGCTTAGGGCCGACAGGGGCTAATGAAAAACTGTTTTTT
TRBV5-7	TRBJ1-2	TRBD1	-	CASSFGTGGVFGYTF	TGTGCCAGCAGCTTTGGGACAGGGGGCGTTTTTGGCTACACCTTC
TRBV25-1	TRBJ2-7	-	-	CASSEYGQEATYEQYF	TGTGCCAGCAGTGAATATGGGCAGGAAGCCACCTACGAGCAGTACTTC
TRBV5-1	TRBJ2-3	TRBD1	-	CASSFTGAGTDTQYF	TGCGCCAGCAGCTTCACAGGGGCCGGCACAGATACGCAGTATTTT
TRBV6-5	TRBJ2-2	-	-	CASRLRHVGELFF	TGTGCCAGCAGACTAAGGCATGTCGGGGAGCTGTTTTTT
TRBV11-2	TRBJ1-2	-	-	CASSEQGQSLYGYTF	TGTGCCAGCAGCGAACAGGGCCAAAGCCTCTATGGCTACACCTTC